One and the same sample provided the 28 T cell receptor beta chains below, sequenced in a study of shared clonotypes between healthy human individuals. Some clones are missing from TCRdb's copy, which holds only in-frame ones; the method was immunoSEQ multiplex PCR. Of hundreds of thousands of clones in the sample, around 96% were seen once. As defined, naive CD8 cells were CD45RO-negative and positively selected for CCR7, with terminally differentiated effector memory CD45RA+ cells excluded. Sequences were obtained from naive CD8+ T cells sorted from blood. The receptor set was obtained from a woman between 25 and 40 years old in good health.

The genes are TRBV7-9 and TRBJ2-5, with no clear D. V was cut by 2 bases and J by 11 bases, with 12 bases left in between. Germline V gene data show CDR1 as SEHNR and CDR2 as FQNEAQ (reference sequence). The CDR3 spans 12 residues. The CDR3 here is CASSLPSSEQYF. The CDR3 DNA follows: TGTGCCAGCAGCTTACCCTCCTCGGAGCAGTACTTC. The complete variable domain, with remaining parts taken from reference TRBV7-9 and TRBJ2-5, reads DTGVSQNPRHKITKRGQNVTFRCDPISEHNRLYWYRQTLGQGPEFLTYFQNEAQLEKSRLLSDRFSAERPKGSFSTLEIQRTEQGDSAMYLCASSLPSSEQYFGPGTRLLVL.

V usage is TRBV25-1 and J usage is TRBJ1-1; unclear D gene. V was pared by 6 bases and J by 2 bases, with 10 bases between. The CDR3 sequence is 13 residues long. Germline values: CDR1 MGHDK, CDR2 SYGVNS. The CDR3 coding sequence is TGTGCCAGCAGCCTGGATGACAACACTGAAGCTTTCTTT. Its translation: CASSLDDNTEAFF. The full variable domain, rest sourced from reference TRBV25-1 and TRBJ1-1, is EADIYQTPRYLVIGTGKKITLECSQTMGHDKMYWYQQDPGMELHLIHYSYGVNSTEKGDLSSESTVSRIRTEHFPLTLESARPSHTSQYLCASSLDDNTEAFFGQGTRLTVV.

The rearrangement links TRBV27 to TRBJ2-5; D is ambiguous. With the DNA end fitting TRBJ2-7 better, the J assignment may be wrong. Per germline, CDR1 MNHEY and CDR2 SMNVEV (reference sequence). The CDR3 extends over 13 amino acids. The chain's CDR3 is CASISPLGFEQYF. The CDR3 DNA reads as TGTGCCAGCATCTCTCCCCTGGGCTTCGAGCAGTACTTC.

This chain links TRBV11-2 with TRBJ1-1; 7 bases align to TRBD1. V shed 4 bases, J shed 4 bases, and the junction held 12 bases outside the gene matches. Per germline, CDR1 SGHAT and CDR2 FQNNGV. The CDR3 runs 16 residues. The chain's CDR3 is CASSSFFRQGGTEAFF. For the CDR3, the DNA is TGTGCCAGCAGCTCTTTTTTCCGACAGGGAGGCACTGAAGCTTTCTTT.

This chain connects TRBV28 to TRBJ2-7; TRBD1 agrees at 9 bases. This CDR3 region has 18 residues. Germline V gene sequence: CDR1 MDHEN, CDR2 SYDVKM. V dropped 3 bases and J dropped 2; count of bases not matched to a gene: 14. The CDR3 spells CASSFRPGQGLEAYEQYF. CDR3 bases: TGTGCCAGCAGTTTTCGCCCGGGACAGGGCCTCGAAGCCTACGAGCAGTACTTC.

This clone has just one count. Written as DNA, the CDR3 is TGTGCCAGCAGCCTCAGTCCGAGTGAAGAGACCCAGTACTTC. It specifies CASSLSPSEETQYF. The chain is built from TRBV11-2 and TRBJ2-5; no definite D call. Trimming took off 5 bases at V and 3 bases at J, with 13 bases between the two ends. CDR1 and CDR2 (germline): SGHAT, FQNNGV. The CDR3 sequence is 14 residues long.

The rearrangement uses TRBV5-1 and TRBJ1-1, with D tentatively TRBD1 (5 bases). This CDR3 spans 15 amino acids. V was trimmed by 1 base and J by 1 base, leaving 11 bases between them. Germline V lookup: CDR1 SGHRS, CDR2 YFSETQ. Here the CDR3 DNA reads TGCGCCAGCAGCTTGTCGCAGGGCGGGAACACTGAAGCTTTCTTT. Residues: CASSLSQGGNTEAFF.

This clone was observed once. The CDR3 DNA sequence: TGCAGCGTTGATCCTGGGTCCCCTCTGGGAACTGAAGCTTTCTTT. This codes for CSVDPGSPLGTEAFF. The gene calls are TRBV29-1 and TRBJ1-1; D is uncertain. Germline values: CDR1 SQVTM, CDR2 ANQGSEA. The CDR3 spans 15 residues. Trimming took off 3 bases at V and 5 bases at J, with 19 bases between the two ends.

V gene TRBV5-4 combines with J gene TRBJ2-5, with D unclear. The J call may be incorrect, as the DNA end agrees better with TRBJ2-7. This CDR3 comprises 11 residues. Per the germline V gene, CDR1 is SGHNT and CDR2 is YYREEE (reference sequence). CDR3 in DNA: TGTGCCAGCAGCACCGACTACGAGCAGTACTTC. Its translation is CASSTDYEQYF.

With regard to this clone: The junction departs from the called germline gene at one end, perhaps through a read error. The chain employs TRBV28 and TRBJ2-7; no firm D call. CDR1 is MDHEN and CDR2 is SYDVKM in the germline V gene. This CDR3 comprises 14 residues. The CDR3 reads CASSPLDGTYEQHF. CDR3 sequence (DNA): TGTGCCAGCAGTCCCCTGGACGGAACCTACGAGCAGCACTTC.

This chain connects TRBV16 to TRBJ2-7; 8 bases fit TRBD2. The ends lost 2 bases at V and 0 bases at J; junction bases unmatched: 3. Germline V gene sequence: CDR1 KGHSY, CDR2 FQNENV. The length of the CDR3 is 15 residues. CDR3 region: CASSQISGGSYEQYF. The DNA of the CDR3 is TGTGCCAGCAGCCAAATAAGCGGGGGCTCCTACGAGCAGTACTTC. Combining the CDR3 with reference TRBV16 and TRBJ2-7 gives the whole variable domain GEEVAQTPKHLVRGEGQKAKLYCAPIKGHSYVFWYQQVLKNEFKFLISFQNENVFDETGMPKERFSAKCLPNSPCSLEIQATKLEDSAVYFCASSQISGGSYEQYFGPGTRLTVT.

On this clone itself: This could be a read error, since a much larger clone is one nucleotide away. Other nucleotide sequences in the sample specify the same CDR3. The chain combines TRBV27 with TRBJ2-7; D remains ambiguous. Deletions cut 6 bases from V and 2 bases from J, with 5 bases between. Germline V CDR1 and CDR2: MNHEY, SMNVEV (reference sequence). CDR3 size: 11 residues. The CDR3 sequence: CASSSTYEQYF. The CDR3 coding sequence is TGTGCCAGCAGCTCCACCTACGAGCAGTACTTC.

This rearrangement joins TRBV2 to TRBJ2-7; weak D call: TRBD2 (6 bases). The V and J ends lost 7 bases and 1 base respectively, with 14 bases between them. The CDR3 spans 14 residues. Germline V gene sequence: CDR1 SNHLY, CDR2 FYNNEI. CDR3: CASTPPTRSYEQYF. The CDR3 DNA sequence: TGTGCCAGCACCCCACCGACTAGATCCTACGAGCAGTACTTC.

The rearrangement links TRBV28 to TRBJ2-2, with D possibly matching TRBD1 (6 bases). Looked up from germline, CDR1 is MDHEN and CDR2 is SYDVKM. CDR3 size: 16 residues. Trimming removed 8 bases from V and 2 bases from J, with 18 bases in between. The CDR3 loop is CASLPWGRGNTGELFF. CDR3 in DNA: TGTGCCAGCCTTCCCTGGGGCAGGGGCAACACCGGGGAGCTGTTTTTT.

The chain employs TRBV27 and TRBJ2-7; a possible D gene is TRBD1 (6 bases). The CDR3 is 15 amino acids. Per germline, CDR1 MNHEY and CDR2 SMNVEV (reference sequence). Between the trimmed V and J ends, which lost 8 bases and 3 bases, there was a span of 20 bases. CDR3: CASSFSTGHSYEQYF. The CDR3 nucleotides are TGTGCCAGCTCCTTTTCTACGGGACACAGCTACGAGCAGTACTTC.

This clone was counted a single time. The V gene is TRBV4-1, the J gene TRBJ2-7, with 8 bases matching TRBD1. The length of the CDR3 is 15 residues. The germline CDR1 and CDR2 sequences are MGHRA and YSYEKL. V lost 4 bases to trimming and J lost 1 base; unmatched junction nucleotides: 6. In nucleotides, the CDR3 is TGCGCCAGCAGCCCGGCCGGGGACAGGTCCTACGAGCAGTACTTC. Its translation: CASSPAGDRSYEQYF.

This clone was detected once. This chain uses TRBV19 with TRBJ2-7; 7 positions match TRBD1. The CDR3 covers 13 residues. Looked up from germline, CDR1 is LNHDA and CDR2 is SQIVND (reference sequence). Unmatched junction bases numbered 4, after V lost 5 bases and J lost 3 bases. CDR3 in DNA: TGTGCCAGTAGTTCCCGACAGGGCTACGAGCAGTACTTC. It encodes CASSSRQGYEQYF.

This clone came up once. This chain uses TRBV28 with TRBJ2-7, with 10 bases identical to TRBD2. The CDR3 is 17 residues long. CDR1 and CDR2 (germline): MDHEN, SYDVKM. V lost 5 bases and J lost 0; bases outside the gene matches: 10. In DNA, the CDR3 is TGTGCCAGCAGTAATTCGGGACTAGCGTTTAGCTCCTACGAGCAGTACTTC. Amino acid sequence: CASSNSGLAFSSYEQYF.

The chain links TRBV19 to TRBJ2-2; 7 nucleotides align to TRBD2. This CDR3 comprises 16 residues. CDR1 is LNHDA, CDR2 SQIVND, per germline (reference sequence). The V and J ends lost 3 bases and 6 bases, in that order; junction bases with no gene match: 10. CDR3 loop: CASSIGEGLVSGELFF. CDR3 in DNA: TGTGCCAGTAGTATCGGGGAGGGCCTGGTTTCCGGGGAGCTGTTTTTT. The full variable domain, rest sourced from reference TRBV19 and TRBJ2-2, is DGGITQSPKYLFRKEGQNVTLSCEQNLNHDAMYWYRQDPGQGLRLIYYSQIVNDFQKGDIAEGYSVSREKKESFPLTVTSAQKNPTAFYLCASSIGEGLVSGELFFGEGSRLTVL.

The chain has TRBV9 and TRBJ2-7; a possible D gene is TRBD2 (6 bases). V shed 0 bases and J shed 3 bases, with 10 bases lying between them. CDR1 and CDR2 (germline): SGDLS, YYNGEE. The CDR3 sequence is 14 residues long. This chain's CDR3 is CASSVEDSGYEQYF. The CDR3 DNA is TGTGCCAGCAGCGTAGAAGATAGCGGCTACGAGCAGTACTTC.

This sequence joins TRBV11-3 and TRBJ2-1, with 11 bases matching TRBD1. The CDR3 has 17 residues. Per germline, CDR1 SGHNT and CDR2 YENEEA. The V and J ends lost 1 base and 3 bases, in that order; junction bases with no gene match: 5. CDR3 residues: CASSLGRGTGGYNEQFF. In DNA form, the CDR3 reads TGTGCCAGCAGCTTAGGGCGAGGGACAGGGGGCTACAATGAGCAGTTCTTC.

This chain connects TRBV10-2 to TRBJ2-5; unclear D gene. The CDR3 extends over 13 amino acids. Trimming removed 7 bases from V and 5 bases from J, with 14 bases in between. The germline V gene has CDR1 WSHSY and CDR2 SAAADI. CDR3: CASKGFMSETQYF. Written as DNA, the CDR3 is TGCGCCAGCAAAGGGTTTATGAGTGAGACCCAGTACTTC.

This chain links TRBV7-9 with TRBJ2-7, with D possibly being TRBD1 (6 bases). The CDR3 covers 18 residues. Trimming took 5 bases from V and 2 from J, leaving 25 bases between them. Germline V CDR1 and CDR2: SEHNR, FQNEAQ (reference sequence). CDR3 loop: CASSLPPAPGADTYEQYF. The CDR3 nucleotides read TGTGCCAGCAGCCTCCCTCCTGCCCCAGGGGCAGACACCTACGAGCAGTACTTC. The complete variable domain, with remaining parts taken from reference TRBV7-9 and TRBJ2-7, reads DTGVSQNPRHKITKRGQNVTFRCDPISEHNRLYWYRQTLGQGPEFLTYFQNEAQLEKSRLLSDRFSAERPKGSFSTLEIQRTEQGDSAMYLCASSLPPAPGADTYEQYFGPGTRLTVT.

DNA for the CDR3: TGTGCCAGCAGTCCCACGACAGGGGGATACGAGCAGTACTTC. Protein sequence: CASSPTTGGYEQYF. The genes are TRBV27 and TRBJ2-7, with 9 bases matching TRBD1. The V gene end was trimmed by 5 bases and the J gene end by 4 bases; junction bases not matched to a gene: 6. Germline values: CDR1 MNHEY, CDR2 SMNVEV (reference sequence). The CDR3 runs 14 residues.

The chain links TRBV11-2 to TRBJ2-7; D may correspond to TRBD1 or TRBD2 (6 bases each). Trimming stripped 5 bases from V and 5 bases from J, with 22 bases between. Germline assignment: CDR1 SGHAT and CDR2 FQNNGV. This CDR3 is 16 amino acids long. The CDR3 here is CASSPHLGGHLDEQYF. The CDR3 DNA reads TGTGCCAGCAGCCCCCATCTTGGGGGGCATTTGGACGAGCAGTACTTC.

The CDR3 spells CASSRSSGGYEQYF. The CDR3 bases are TGTGCCAGCAGCCGAAGTTCAGGGGGCTACGAGCAGTACTTC. The chain is built from TRBV11-2 and TRBJ2-7; TRBD1 aligns across 7 bases. The junction had 7 bases not matched to a gene; V was cut back by 5 bases and J by 3 bases. The CDR3 extends over 14 amino acids. CDR1 is SGHAT, CDR2 FQNNGV, per germline.

V is TRBV9 and J is TRBJ1-2; 7 nucleotides match TRBD1. The CDR3 spans 18 residues. Trimming at V came to 2 bases and at J to 0 bases, leaving 13 bases not matched to a gene. Germline CDR1 SGDLS, CDR2 YYNGEE. This chain's CDR3 is CASSVGPQGDLANYGYTF. Here the CDR3 DNA reads TGTGCCAGCAGCGTCGGCCCCCAGGGGGACTTAGCTAACTATGGCTACACCTTC.

This chain joins TRBV5-6 and TRBJ2-5; D uncertain. The V and J ends lost 5 bases and 0 bases respectively, with 8 bases between them. The germline V gene encodes CDR1 SGHDT and CDR2 YYEEEE. The CDR3 sequence is 13 residues long. CDR3 nucleotides: TGTGCCAGCAGTTCCGACAACCAAGAGACCCAGTACTTC. Its translation: CASSSDNQETQYF. Looking up the rest from reference TRBV5-6 and TRBJ2-5 gives the full variable domain: DAGVTQSPTHLIKTRGQQVTLRCSPKSGHDTVSWYQQALGQGPQFIFQYYEEEERQRGNFPDRFSGHQFPNYSSELNVNALLLGDSALYLCASSSDNQETQYFGPGTRLLVL.